This T cell receptor beta chain was recovered during a study of TIL therapy for anti-PD-1-resistant metastatic lung cancer. At the level of the study: Tumor harvest preceded PD-1/PD-L1 blockade, followed by nivolumab treatment. Patients had a median age of 54 years (range 38-75).

Sequencing used immunoSEQ v3. Here immunoSEQ multiplex PCR was the method, and the copy in TCRdb shows in-frame clones only, minus some. The repertoire holds 55,000 to 60,000 clones, with more than 60% as singletons. Germline loops: CDR1 MGHRA, CDR2 YSYEKL. The length of the CDR3 is 17 residues. Losses at the gene ends were 0 bases for V and 6 bases for J; bases not matched to a gene: 11. Regarding time point: pre-treatment sample, taken before nivolumab and TIL therapy. Enrollment ran from October 2017 to early 2020. The sequences come from blood, collected at baseline. The chain carries TRBV4-1 and TRBJ2-1; the match to TRBD2 covers 7 bases. The TCR originated in a person between 30 and 79 years old with non-small cell lung cancer. The CDR3: CASSQDSVASGFNEQFF. As DNA, the CDR3 is TGCGCCAGCAGCCAAGATTCGGTGGCTAGCGGATTCAATGAGCAGTTCTTC.